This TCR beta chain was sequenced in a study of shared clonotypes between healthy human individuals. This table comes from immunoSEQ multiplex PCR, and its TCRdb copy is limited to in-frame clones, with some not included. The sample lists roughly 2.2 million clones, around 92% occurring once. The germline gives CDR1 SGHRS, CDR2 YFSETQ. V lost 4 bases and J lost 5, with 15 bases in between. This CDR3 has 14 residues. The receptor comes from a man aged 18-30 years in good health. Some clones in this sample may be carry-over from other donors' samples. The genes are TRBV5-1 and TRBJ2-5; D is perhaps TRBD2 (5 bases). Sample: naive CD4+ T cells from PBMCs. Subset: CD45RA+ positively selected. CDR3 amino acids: CASSPGFPGETQYF. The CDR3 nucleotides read TGCGCCAGCAGCCCGGGATTCCCTGGGGAGACCCAGTACTTC.